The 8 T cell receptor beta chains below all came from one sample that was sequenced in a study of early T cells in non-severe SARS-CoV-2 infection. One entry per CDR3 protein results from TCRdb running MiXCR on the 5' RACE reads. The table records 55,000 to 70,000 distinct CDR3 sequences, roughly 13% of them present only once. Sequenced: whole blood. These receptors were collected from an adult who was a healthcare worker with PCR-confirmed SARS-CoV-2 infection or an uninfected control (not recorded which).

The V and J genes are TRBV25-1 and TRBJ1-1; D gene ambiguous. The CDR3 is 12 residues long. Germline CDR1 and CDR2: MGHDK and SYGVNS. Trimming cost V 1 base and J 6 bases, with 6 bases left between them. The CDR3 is CASSEFFPEAFF. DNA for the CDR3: TGTGCCAGCAGTGAATTCTTCCCTGAAGCTTTCTTT. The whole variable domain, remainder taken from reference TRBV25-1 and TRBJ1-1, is EADIYQTPRYLVIGTGKKITLECSQTMGHDKMYWYQQDPGMELHLIHYSYGVNSTEKGDLSSESTVSRIRTEHFPLTLESARPSHTSQYLCASSEFFPEAFFGQGTRLTVV.

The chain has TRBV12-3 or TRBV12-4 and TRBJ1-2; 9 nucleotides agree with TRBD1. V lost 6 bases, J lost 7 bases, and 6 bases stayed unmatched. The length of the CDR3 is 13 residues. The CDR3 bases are TGTGCCAGCAGACGGACAGGGGAGGGTGGCTACACCTTC. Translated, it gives CASRRTGEGGYTF.

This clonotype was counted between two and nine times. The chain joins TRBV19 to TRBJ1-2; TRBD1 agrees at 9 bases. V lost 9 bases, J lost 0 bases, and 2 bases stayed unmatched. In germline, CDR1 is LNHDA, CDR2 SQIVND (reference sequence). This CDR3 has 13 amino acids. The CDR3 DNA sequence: TGTGCCAGACAGGGGGCCCCTAACTATGGCTACACCTTC. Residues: CARQGAPNYGYTF. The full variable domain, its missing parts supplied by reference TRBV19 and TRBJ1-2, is DGGITQSPKYLFRKEGQNVTLSCEQNLNHDAMYWYRQDPGQGLRLIYYSQIVNDFQKGDIAEGYSVSREKKESFPLTVTSAQKNPTAFYLCARQGAPNYGYTFGSGTRLTVV.

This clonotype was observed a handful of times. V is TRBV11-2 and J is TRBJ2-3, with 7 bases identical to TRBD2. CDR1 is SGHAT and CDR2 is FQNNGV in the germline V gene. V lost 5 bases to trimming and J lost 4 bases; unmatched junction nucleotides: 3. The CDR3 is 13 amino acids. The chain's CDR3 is CASSPRGADTQYF. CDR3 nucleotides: TGTGCCAGCAGCCCCCGGGGGGCAGATACGCAGTATTTT.

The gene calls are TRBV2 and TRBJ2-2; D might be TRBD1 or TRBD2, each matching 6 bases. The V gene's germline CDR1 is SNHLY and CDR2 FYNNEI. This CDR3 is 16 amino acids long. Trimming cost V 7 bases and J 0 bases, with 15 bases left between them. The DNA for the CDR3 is TGTGCCAGCAAGGGGGGACCGGAAGCGAACACCGGGGAGCTGTTTTTT. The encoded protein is CASKGGPEANTGELFF.

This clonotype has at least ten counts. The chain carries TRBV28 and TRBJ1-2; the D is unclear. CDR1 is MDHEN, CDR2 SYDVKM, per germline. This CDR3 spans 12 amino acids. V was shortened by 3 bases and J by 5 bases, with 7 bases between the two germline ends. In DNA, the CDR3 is TGTGCCAGCAGTTTCCGCCAATATGGCTACACCTTC. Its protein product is CASSFRQYGYTF.

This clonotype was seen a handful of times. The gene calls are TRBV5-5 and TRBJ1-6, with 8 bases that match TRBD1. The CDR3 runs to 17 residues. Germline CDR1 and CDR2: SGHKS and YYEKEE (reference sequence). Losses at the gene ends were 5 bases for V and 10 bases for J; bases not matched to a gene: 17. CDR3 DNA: TGTGCCAGCAGGCCCCTGCAACTAGGACAGGGAAGATCACCCCTCCACTTT. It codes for CASRPLQLGQGRSPLHF.

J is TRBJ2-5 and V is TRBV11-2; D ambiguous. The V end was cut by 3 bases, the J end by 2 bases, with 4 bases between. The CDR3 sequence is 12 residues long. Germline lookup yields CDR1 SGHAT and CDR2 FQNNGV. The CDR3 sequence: CASSFEQETQYF. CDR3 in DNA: TGTGCCAGCAGCTTCGAACAAGAGACCCAGTACTTC.